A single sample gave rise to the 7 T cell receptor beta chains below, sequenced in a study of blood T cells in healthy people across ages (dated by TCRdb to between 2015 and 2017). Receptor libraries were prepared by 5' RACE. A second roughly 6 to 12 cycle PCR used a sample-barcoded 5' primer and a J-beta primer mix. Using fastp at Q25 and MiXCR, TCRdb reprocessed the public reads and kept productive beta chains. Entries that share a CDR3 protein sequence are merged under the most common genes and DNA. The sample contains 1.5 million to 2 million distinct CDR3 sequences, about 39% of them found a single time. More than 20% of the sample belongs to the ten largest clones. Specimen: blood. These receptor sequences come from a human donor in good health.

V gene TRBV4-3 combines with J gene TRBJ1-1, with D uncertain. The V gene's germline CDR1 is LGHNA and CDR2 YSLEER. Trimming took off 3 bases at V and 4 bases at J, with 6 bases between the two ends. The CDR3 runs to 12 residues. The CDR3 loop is CASSQAGTEAFF. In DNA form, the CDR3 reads TGCGCCAGCAGCCAGGCGGGCACTGAAGCTTTCTTT.

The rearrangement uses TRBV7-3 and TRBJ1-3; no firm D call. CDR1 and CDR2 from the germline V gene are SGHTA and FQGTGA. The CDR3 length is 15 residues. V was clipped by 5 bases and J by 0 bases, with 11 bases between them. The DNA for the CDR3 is TGTGCCAGCAGCCCCAACCCGGGCTCTGGAAACACCATATATTTT. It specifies CASSPNPGSGNTIYF.

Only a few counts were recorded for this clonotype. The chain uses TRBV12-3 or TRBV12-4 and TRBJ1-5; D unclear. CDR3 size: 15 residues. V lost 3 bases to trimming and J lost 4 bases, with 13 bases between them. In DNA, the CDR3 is TGTGCCAGCAGTTTTCGGCACGTACAAAATCAGCCCCAGCATTTT. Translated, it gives CASSFRHVQNQPQHF.

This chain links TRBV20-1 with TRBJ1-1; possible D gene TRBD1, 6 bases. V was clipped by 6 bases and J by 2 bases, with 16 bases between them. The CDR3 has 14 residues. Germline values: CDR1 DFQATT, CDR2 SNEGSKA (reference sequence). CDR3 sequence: CSAYRDTVNTEAFF. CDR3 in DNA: TGCAGTGCCTACAGGGATACAGTAAACACTGAAGCTTTCTTT.

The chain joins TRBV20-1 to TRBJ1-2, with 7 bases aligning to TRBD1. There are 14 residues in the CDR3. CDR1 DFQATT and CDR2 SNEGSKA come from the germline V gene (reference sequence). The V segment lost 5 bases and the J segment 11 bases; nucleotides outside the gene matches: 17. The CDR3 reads CSACGTADITYYTF. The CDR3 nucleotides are TGCAGTGCTTGCGGGACAGCCGATATAACCTATTACACCTTC.

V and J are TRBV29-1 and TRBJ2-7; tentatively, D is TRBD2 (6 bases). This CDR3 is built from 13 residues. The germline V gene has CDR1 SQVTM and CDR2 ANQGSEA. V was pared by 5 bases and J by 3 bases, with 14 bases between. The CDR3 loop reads CSVRGTVYYEQYF. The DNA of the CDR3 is TGCAGCGTTCGGGGGACGGTTTACTACGAGCAGTACTTC.

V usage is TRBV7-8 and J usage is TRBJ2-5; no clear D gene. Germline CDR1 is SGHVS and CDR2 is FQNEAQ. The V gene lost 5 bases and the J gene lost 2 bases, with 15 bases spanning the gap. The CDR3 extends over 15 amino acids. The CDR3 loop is CASSMQVPPQETQYF. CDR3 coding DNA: TGTGCCAGCAGCATGCAGGTTCCCCCACAAGAGACCCAGTACTTC.